These 31 T cell receptor beta chains were sequenced from one sample in a study of Ad26.COV2.S vaccination and SARS-CoV-2 variants. The protocol was immunoSEQ multiplex PCR, while the TCRdb copy is restricted to in-frame clones and leaves out a portion. The table has roughly 700,000 clones, more than 70% seen once. Treatment: around 19 received Ad26.COV2.S at low or high dose, single or two shots; about 5 received placebo; per-sample allocation not given. Specimen acquisition occurred on day 63 following the initial vaccine or placebo injection. Source: peripheral blood, taken in a trial of Ad26.COV2.S vaccine versus placebo. These receptors were obtained from a person aged 18-65 years who received the Ad26.COV2.S COVID-19 vaccine or a placebo.

Comments on this clone: Within the sample, other DNA sequences also encode this same CDR3. The CDR3 sequence: CSASNSNQPQHF. In DNA form, the CDR3 reads TGCAGTGCTAGTAATAGCAATCAGCCCCAGCATTTT. The gene calls are TRBV20-1 and TRBJ1-5, with unresolved D. CDR3 length: 12 amino acids. CDR1 and CDR2 (germline): DFQATT, SNEGSKA (reference sequence). The V end was cut by 3 bases, the J end by 0 bases, with 3 bases between.

The V and J genes are TRBV29-1 and TRBJ2-3; 9 nucleotides line up with TRBD1. J gave up 0 bases and V 3 bases, and 10 bases lay outside the gene matches. CDR1 is SQVTM, CDR2 ANQGSEA, per germline. This CDR3 contains 17 residues. The CDR3 nucleotides are TGCAGCGTTGAGGACCCCCGGGACAGGGAGAGCACAGATACGCAGTATTTT. It yields the protein CSVEDPRDRESTDTQYF.

This chain joins TRBV3-1 (or the pseudogene TRBV3-2) and TRBJ2-1; tentative D call: TRBD1 (6 bases). The CDR3 runs to 15 residues. Per germline, CDR1 LGHDT and CDR2 YNNKEL (reference sequence). V was clipped by 6 bases and J by 0 bases, with 12 bases between them. Written as DNA, the CDR3 is TGTGCCAGCAGAGACCGGGACAACTCCTACAATGAGCAGTTCTTC. It codes for CASRDRDNSYNEQFF.

On this clone: At the DNA level, this CDR3 is encoded by other sequences in the same sample as well. The chain couples TRBV7-2 to TRBJ2-3; 10 nucleotides agree with TRBD2. V shed 1 base, J shed 3 bases, and the junction held 4 bases outside the gene matches. Germline V gene data show CDR1 as SGHTA and CDR2 as FQGNSA. This CDR3 comprises 16 residues. CDR3 protein: CASSLGASGGTDTQYF. CDR3 in DNA: TGTGCCAGCAGCTTAGGGGCTAGCGGGGGAACAGATACGCAGTATTTT. Full variable domain (rest looked up from reference TRBV7-2 and TRBJ2-3): GAGVSQSPSNKVTEKGKDVELRCDPISGHTALYWYRQSLGQGLEFLIYFQGNSAPDKSGLPSDRFSAERTGGSVSTLTIQRTQQEDSAVYLCASSLGASGGTDTQYFGPGTRLTVL.

This clone has a single count. The rearrangement uses TRBV11-2 and TRBJ1-2, with D possibly matching TRBD1 (5 bases). The germline V gene encodes CDR1 SGHAT and CDR2 FQNNGV. CDR3 length equals 16 residues. The germline V and J ends were trimmed by 4 bases and 8 bases, with 23 bases remaining between them. The DNA for the CDR3 is TGTGCCAGCAGCTCCTTTTTGGATGGACACACGAGAGGCTACACCTTC. It specifies CASSSFLDGHTRGYTF.

J is TRBJ1-1 and V is TRBV4-1; unclear D gene. Per germline, CDR1 MGHRA and CDR2 YSYEKL. This CDR3 is 16 amino acids long. Between the trimmed V and J ends, which lost 0 bases and 1 base, there was a span of 12 bases. The CDR3 DNA reads as TGCGCCAGCAGCCAAGAGGGTATCTTGCGGAACACTGAAGCTTTCTTT. As protein: CASSQEGILRNTEAFF.

This clone has only one observation. The V and J genes are TRBV10-1 and TRBJ2-1; 7 bases line up with TRBD2. Looked up from germline, CDR1 is WNHNN and CDR2 is SYGVQD (reference sequence). CDR3 length: 12 residues. J was trimmed by 13 bases and V by 1 base; bases with no gene match: 4. The CDR3: CASSEFGEGQFF. The CDR3 bases are TGCGCCAGCAGTGAGTTCGGGGAGGGCCAGTTCTTC.

Concerning this clone: Other DNA sequences in the sample encode the same CDR3. The chain employs TRBV12-3 or TRBV12-4 and TRBJ1-4; D not resolved. This CDR3 has 11 residues. V shed 3 bases and J shed 7 bases, with 3 bases lying between them. The CDR3 region has the DNA TGTGCCAGCAGTTTGGGTGAAAAACTGTTTTTT. Translation gives CASSLGEKLFF.

The gene calls are TRBV3-1 (or the pseudogene TRBV3-2) and TRBJ2-3; D possibly uses TRBD1 or TRBD2 (6 bases each). Germline CDR1 is LGHDT and CDR2 is YNNKEL (reference sequence). V was shortened by 3 bases and J by 3 bases, with 10 bases between the two germline ends. The CDR3 loop spans 14 amino acids. This chain's CDR3 is CASSHTGRTDTQYF. The DNA of the CDR3 is TGTGCCAGCAGCCATACAGGGAGGACAGATACGCAGTATTTT.

V is TRBV27 and J is TRBJ2-7, with 8 positions matching TRBD2. This CDR3 has 13 residues. V lost 5 bases, J lost 3 bases, and 3 bases stayed unmatched. Germline CDR1 and CDR2: MNHEY and SMNVEV (reference sequence). This chain's CDR3 is CASSSGTSYEQYF. In nucleotides, the CDR3 is TGTGCCAGCAGTAGCGGGACTAGCTACGAGCAGTACTTC.

This sequence joins TRBV30 and TRBJ2-7; perhaps D is TRBD1 or TRBD2 (5 bases each). V lost 5 bases and J lost 2, with 16 bases in between. The germline gives CDR1 GTSNPN, CDR2 SVGIG (reference sequence). The CDR3 has 14 amino acids. The CDR3 is CAWGLWDGTYEQYF. In nucleotides, the CDR3 is TGTGCCTGGGGATTATGGGACGGAACCTACGAGCAGTACTTC.

The chain joins TRBV7-9 to TRBJ2-7; D not certain. Germline CDR1 SEHNR, CDR2 FQNEAQ (reference sequence). The CDR3 totals 14 residues. Trimming cost V 5 bases and J 7 bases, with 18 bases left between them. This CDR3 reads CASSAPQVRSEQYF. CDR3 DNA sequence: TGTGCCAGCAGCGCCCCCCAGGTGCGGAGTGAGCAGTACTTC. Full variable domain (missing parts from reference TRBV7-9 and TRBJ2-7): DTGVSQNPRHKITKRGQNVTFRCDPISEHNRLYWYRQTLGQGPEFLTYFQNEAQLEKSRLLSDRFSAERPKGSFSTLEIQRTEQGDSAMYLCASSAPQVRSEQYFGPGTRLTVT.

This clone was seen once. This chain uses TRBV2 with TRBJ1-4; D might be TRBD1 (5 bases). The germline V and J ends were trimmed by 10 bases and 3 bases, with 15 bases remaining between them. The CDR3 covers 14 residues. Germline V gene sequence: CDR1 SNHLY, CDR2 FYNNEI. The CDR3 coding sequence is TGTGCCACCGCCCTCCAGGGCCCTAATGAAAAACTGTTTTTT. This codes for CATALQGPNEKLFF.

CDR3 sequence reads: CASSLGTSRDEQFF. In DNA form, the CDR3 reads TGTGCCAGCAGCTTGGGGACTAGTCGGGATGAGCAGTTCTTC. The V and J genes are TRBV7-9 and TRBJ2-1, with 8 bases that match TRBD2. Germline V gene lookup returns CDR1 SEHNR and CDR2 FQNEAQ (reference sequence). V was pared by 3 bases and J by 8 bases, with 6 bases of the junction left unmatched. The CDR3 has 14 amino acids. Supplemented by reference TRBV7-9 and TRBJ2-1, the full variable domain reads DTGVSQNPRHKITKRGQNVTFRCDPISEHNRLYWYRQTLGQGPEFLTYFQNEAQLEKSRLLSDRFSAERPKGSFSTLEIQRTEQGDSAMYLCASSLGTSRDEQFFGPGTRLTVL.

This clone was recorded a few times. V gene TRBV6-4 combines with J gene TRBJ2-2, with no clear D. From germline, CDR1 is MRHNA and CDR2 SNTAGT. V shed 4 bases and J shed 7 bases, with 13 bases lying between them. The CDR3 has 14 amino acids. CDR3 protein: CASSASGPGGELFF. The CDR3 nucleotides are TGTGCCAGCAGTGCCTCCGGGCCGGGCGGGGAGCTGTTTTTT.

V gene TRBV5-4 combines with J gene TRBJ2-5; D remains unclear. Trimming removed 3 bases at V and 3 bases at J, with 9 bases between. Germline V gene sequence: CDR1 SGHNT, CDR2 YYREEE (reference sequence). The CDR3 spans 13 residues. CDR3 amino acids: CASSYKGKETQYF. CDR3 nucleotide sequence: TGTGCCAGCAGCTACAAAGGGAAAGAGACCCAGTACTTC. The complete variable domain, with remaining parts taken from reference TRBV5-4 and TRBJ2-5, reads ETGVTQSPTHLIKTRGQQVTLRCSSQSGHNTVSWYQQALGQGPQFIFQYYREEENGRGNFPPRFSGLQFPNYSSELNVNALELDDSALYLCASSYKGKETQYFGPGTRLLVL.

The chain uses TRBV3-1 (or the pseudogene TRBV3-2) and TRBJ2-7; D gene unclear. Between the trimmed V and J ends, which lost 4 bases and 0 bases, there was a span of 10 bases. The CDR3 totals 14 residues. The germline V gene encodes CDR1 LGHDT and CDR2 YNNKEL (reference sequence). DNA for the CDR3: TGTGCCAGCAGCCCGCCGCACTCCTCCTACGAGCAGTACTTC. This encodes CASSPPHSSYEQYF.

The CDR3: CASSQDYLPREKLFF. CDR3 in DNA: TGCGCCAGCAGCCAAGATTATCTACCAAGGGAAAAACTGTTTTTT. This chain uses TRBV4-3 with TRBJ1-4; D remains unclear. V lost 0 bases and J lost 8, with 13 bases in between. The germline V gene has CDR1 LGHNA and CDR2 YSLEER. This CDR3 contains 15 residues.

This rearrangement joins TRBV7-2 to TRBJ2-3; D not certain. V shed 5 bases and J shed 0 bases, with 6 bases lying between them. The CDR3 spans 13 residues. Per the germline V gene, CDR1 is SGHTA and CDR2 is FQGNSA. CDR3 bases: TGTGCCAGCAGCGCCACTAGCACAGATACGCAGTATTTT. This codes for CASSATSTDTQYF. Based on the CDR3 plus reference TRBV7-2 and TRBJ2-3, the full variable domain is GAGVSQSPSNKVTEKGKDVELRCDPISGHTALYWYRQSLGQGLEFLIYFQGNSAPDKSGLPSDRFSAERTGGSVSTLTIQRTQQEDSAVYLCASSATSTDTQYFGPGTRLTVL.

The V call is TRBV11-2, the J call TRBJ2-3; 9 nucleotides match TRBD1. CDR3 length: 16 amino acids. Per the germline V gene, CDR1 is SGHAT and CDR2 is FQNNGV. V lost 5 bases and J lost 2; bases outside the gene matches: 8. This CDR3 reads CASSALGQGFTDTQYF. The CDR3 DNA sequence: TGTGCCAGCAGCGCCCTGGGACAGGGATTCACAGATACGCAGTATTTT.

This clone was observed a single time. The genes are TRBV11-2 and TRBJ2-1, with TRBD2 matching over 12 bases. The germline CDR1 and CDR2 sequences are SGHAT and FQNNGV. The CDR3 totals 15 residues. J gave up 8 bases and V 5 bases, and 7 bases lay outside the gene matches. The CDR3 is CASSVTSGSRYEQFF. In DNA, the CDR3 is TGTGCCAGCAGCGTGACTAGCGGGAGTAGGTATGAGCAGTTCTTC.

The chain uses TRBV3-1 (or the pseudogene TRBV3-2) and TRBJ2-7; D ambiguous. V was shortened by 1 base and J by 2 bases, with 15 bases between the two germline ends. The CDR3 consists of 16 residues. CDR1 is LGHDT and CDR2 is YNNKEL in the germline V gene (reference sequence). The CDR3 region has the DNA TGTGCCAGCAGCCAAGTCGAGCGTTCGAACACCTACGAGCAGTACTTC. Translation: CASSQVERSNTYEQYF.

The V gene is TRBV29-1, the J gene TRBJ2-7; D uncertain. Germline CDR1 SQVTM, CDR2 ANQGSEA. CDR3 length equals 12 residues. Trimming took off 3 bases at V and 4 bases at J, with 10 bases between the two ends. CDR3 sequence: CSVEDIRYEQYF. DNA of the CDR3: TGCAGCGTTGAGGATATTCGTTACGAGCAGTACTTC.

The J gene is TRBJ2-2, the V gene TRBV27, with 10 nucleotides matching TRBD1. V trimming: 5 bases; J trimming: 6 bases; junction bases outside the gene matches: 3. CDR1 is MNHEY and CDR2 is SMNVEV in the germline V gene (reference sequence). CDR3 length equals 14 residues. The CDR3, as DNA: TGTGCCAGCAGTGGGACAGGGGCTCCCGGGGAGCTGTTTTTT. This gives the protein CASSGTGAPGELFF.

The chain uses TRBV7-9 and TRBJ1-4; D is perhaps TRBD1 (5 bases). The CDR3 has 13 amino acids. Trimming took off 5 bases at V and 8 bases at J, with 12 bases between the two ends. Germline V gene sequence: CDR1 SEHNR, CDR2 FQNEAQ (reference sequence). As DNA, the CDR3 is TGTGCCAGCAGCCTAGGGGCCCTCGAAAAACTGTTTTTT. Translation gives CASSLGALEKLFF.

The V and J genes are TRBV7-2 and TRBJ2-2; TRBD1 agrees at 10 bases. CDR1 SGHTA and CDR2 FQGNSA come from the germline V gene. After removal of 6 bases from V and 6 bases from J, the junction contained 7 bases not matched to a gene. The CDR3 has 15 residues. CDR3 sequence reads: CASRIRTGGSGELFF. DNA of the CDR3: TGTGCCAGCAGGATTAGGACAGGGGGATCCGGGGAGCTGTTTTTT. Variable domain in full (rest from reference TRBV7-2 and TRBJ2-2): GAGVSQSPSNKVTEKGKDVELRCDPISGHTALYWYRQSLGQGLEFLIYFQGNSAPDKSGLPSDRFSAERTGGSVSTLTIQRTQQEDSAVYLCASRIRTGGSGELFFGEGSRLTVL.

The chain combines TRBV20-1 with TRBJ2-5; no clear D. The CDR3 totals 10 residues. The V and J ends lost 7 bases and 1 base respectively, with 4 bases between them. Germline V gives CDR1 DFQATT, CDR2 SNEGSKA (reference sequence). Written as DNA, the CDR3 is TGCAGTGGAGTCCAAGAGACCCAGTACTTC. This codes for CSGVQETQYF.

The chain carries TRBV3-1 (or the pseudogene TRBV3-2) and TRBJ2-1; D is undetermined. The germline V and J ends were trimmed by 6 bases and 10 bases, with 10 bases remaining between them. This CDR3 has 11 residues. Germline lookup yields CDR1 LGHDT and CDR2 YNNKEL (reference sequence). The CDR3 sequence: CASSQMGEQFF. CDR3 coding DNA: TGTGCCAGCAGTCAGATGGGAGAGCAGTTCTTC.

The chain links TRBV3-1 (or the pseudogene TRBV3-2) to TRBJ1-3; tentative D call: TRBD1 (5 bases). The CDR3 runs to 16 residues. The V gene's germline CDR1 is LGHDT and CDR2 YNNKEL (reference sequence). V dropped 2 bases and J dropped 3 bases, with 14 bases sitting between them. The CDR3 protein is CASSQIGEGYGNTIYF. CDR3 DNA sequence: TGTGCCAGCAGCCAAATCGGGGAGGGGTATGGAAACACCATATATTTT.

V gene TRBV27 combines with J gene TRBJ1-1; no clear D gene. The CDR3 is made up of 13 amino acids. Per the germline V gene, CDR1 is MNHEY and CDR2 is SMNVEV (reference sequence). The germline V and J ends were trimmed by 2 bases and 7 bases, with 11 bases remaining between them. The CDR3 DNA reads TGTGCCAGCAGTTTAGAGGCGGGAGGTGAAGCTTTCTTT. As protein: CASSLEAGGEAFF.

On this clone: The same CDR3 also results from other DNA sequences found in this sample. The rearrangement uses TRBV3-1 (or the pseudogene TRBV3-2) and TRBJ2-5; D uncertain. The length of the CDR3 is 12 residues. Per germline, CDR1 LGHDT and CDR2 YNNKEL (reference sequence). Between the trimmed V and J ends, which lost 3 bases and 4 bases, there was a span of 6 bases. CDR3 sequence reads: CASSQWGETQYF. The CDR3 DNA reads as TGTGCCAGCAGCCAGTGGGGAGAGACCCAGTACTTC.